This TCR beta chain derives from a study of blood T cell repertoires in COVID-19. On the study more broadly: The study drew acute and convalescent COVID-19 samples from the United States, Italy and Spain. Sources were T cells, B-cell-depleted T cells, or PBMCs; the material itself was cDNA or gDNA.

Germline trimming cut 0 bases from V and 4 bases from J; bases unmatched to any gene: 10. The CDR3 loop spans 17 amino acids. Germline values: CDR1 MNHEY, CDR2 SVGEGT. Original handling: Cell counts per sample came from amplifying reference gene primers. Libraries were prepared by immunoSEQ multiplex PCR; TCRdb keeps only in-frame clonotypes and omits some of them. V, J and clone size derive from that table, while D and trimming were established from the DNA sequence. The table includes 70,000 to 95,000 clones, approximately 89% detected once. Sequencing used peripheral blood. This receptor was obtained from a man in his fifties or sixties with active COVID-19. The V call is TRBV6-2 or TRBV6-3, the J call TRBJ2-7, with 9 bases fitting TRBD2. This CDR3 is CASSYSYLAGTRYEQYF. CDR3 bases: TGTGCCAGCAGTTACTCCTACCTAGCGGGGACCCGATACGAGCAGTACTTC.